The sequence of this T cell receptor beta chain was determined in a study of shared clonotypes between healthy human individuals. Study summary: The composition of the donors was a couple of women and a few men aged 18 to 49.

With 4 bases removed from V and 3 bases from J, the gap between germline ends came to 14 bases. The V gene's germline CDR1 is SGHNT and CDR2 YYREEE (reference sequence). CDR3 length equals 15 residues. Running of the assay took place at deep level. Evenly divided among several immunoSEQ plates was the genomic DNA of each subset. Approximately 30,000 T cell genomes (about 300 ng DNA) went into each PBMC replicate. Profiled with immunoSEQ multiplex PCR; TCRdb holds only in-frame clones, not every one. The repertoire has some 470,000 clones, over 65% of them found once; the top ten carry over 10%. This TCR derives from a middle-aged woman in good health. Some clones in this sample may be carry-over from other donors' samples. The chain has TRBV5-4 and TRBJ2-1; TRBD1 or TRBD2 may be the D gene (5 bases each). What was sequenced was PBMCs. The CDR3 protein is CASSPGTGIYNEQFF. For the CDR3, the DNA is TGTGCCAGCAGCCCGGGGACGGGAATCTACAATGAGCAGTTCTTC.